The T cell receptor (beta chain) under discussion was sequenced for a study of blood T cell repertoires in COVID-19 (dated by TCRdb to 2018 to 2020). Concerning the study at large: Collaborator samples came from the United States, Italy and Spain and covered acute and convalescent phases of COVID-19. The prospective study material was composed of cDNA or gDNA derived from T cells, B-cell-depleted T cells, or PBMCs. The dataset comprised deeply sampled blood TCRbeta repertoires from subjects exposed to, actively infected with, or recovered from COVID-19. The repertoires were released in a freely available public database meant as a resource for research on the immune response to SARS-CoV-2. The samples were drawn from two sources: the first 160 participants of the ongoing ImmuneRACE study, and 1,200 or so subjects contributed by 6 global collaborators. A de-identified subject ID, COVID-19 status, age in years and sex were almost always included in the sample metadata. Where HLA class I and class II types were available, the types were taken from metadata supplied by the sample provider, not from assay-based typing.

The collaborating institutions used their own protocols to collect whole blood in K2EDTA tubes. Collaborator samples were shipped for TCRbeta analysis as frozen whole blood, isolated PBMCs, or DNA extracted from either sample type. Overall study outcomes, separate from this receptor: The amount of clinical and demographic metadata varied by source and participant and was provided uncurated.

About this clone itself: Its antigen is still unknown. No base quality values were provided; no much bigger clone lies one nucleotide off.

The immunoSEQ Assay, a bias-controlled multiplex PCR, was used to amplify TCRbeta CDR3 regions from genomic DNA. The study's processing was this. The number of nucleated cells in each sample was estimated from the amplification of reference gene primers within the assay. To quantify the absolute abundance of each unique TCRbeta CDR3 rearrangement, sequence reads were collapsed and filtered. For each sample, productive Simpson clonality was calculated as the square root of Simpson's diversity index across productive rearrangements. TCRdb provides this immuneACCESS table in a form limited to in-frame rearrangements. Some clones are lacking; in checked studies, under half of them reflect an unresolved V gene, and why the rest are absent is not known. V and J calls and clone size are copied from that table; D and trimming were computed from the DNA. Within this sample are 80,000 or so clones, with approximately 86% of them counted one time only. Of the sample, over 15% is held by the ten largest clones.

CDR1 and CDR2, looked up from the germline V gene (reference sequence), are SGHNT and YYREEE. After removal of 0 bases from V and 3 bases from J, the junction retains 3 bases not matched to a gene. Spanning cysteine to phenylalanine, the CDR3 consists of 15 amino acids. Only CDR3 DNA remains: 45 bases, in frame from the first base. The receptor was isolated from a human donor in a cohort sampled during active COVID-19. The rearrangement joined TRBV5-4 to TRBJ2-4; 7 bases in the middle match TRBD2. The specimen was peripheral blood. The DNA sequence is given as TGTGCCAGCAGCTTGGGAACGGGAGGCAAAAACATTCAGTACTTC. This codes for CASSLGTGGKNIQYF.